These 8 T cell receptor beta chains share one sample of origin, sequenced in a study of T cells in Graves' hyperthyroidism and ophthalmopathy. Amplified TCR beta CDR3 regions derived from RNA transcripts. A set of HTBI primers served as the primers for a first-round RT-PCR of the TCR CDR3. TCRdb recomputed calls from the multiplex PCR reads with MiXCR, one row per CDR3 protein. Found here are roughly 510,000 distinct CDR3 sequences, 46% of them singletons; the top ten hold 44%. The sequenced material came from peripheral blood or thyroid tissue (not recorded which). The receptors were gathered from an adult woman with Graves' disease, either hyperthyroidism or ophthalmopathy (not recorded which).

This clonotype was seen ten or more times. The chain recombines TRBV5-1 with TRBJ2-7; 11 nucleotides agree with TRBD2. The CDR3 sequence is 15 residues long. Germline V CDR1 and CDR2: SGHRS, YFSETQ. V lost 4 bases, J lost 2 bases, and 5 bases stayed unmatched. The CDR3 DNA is TGCGCCAGCAGCCCCGGGACTAGCGGAACCTACGAGCAGTACTTC. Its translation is CASSPGTSGTYEQYF. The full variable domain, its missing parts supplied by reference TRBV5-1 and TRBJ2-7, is KAGVTQTPRYLIKTRGQQVTLSCSPISGHRSVSWYQQTPGQGLQFLFEYFSETQRNKGNFPGRFSGRQFSNSRSEMNVSTLELGDSALYLCASSPGTSGTYEQYFGPGTRLTVT.

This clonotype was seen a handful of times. The chain's CDR3 is CASSQDHAGGFEKLFF. The CDR3 DNA follows: TGCGCCAGCAGCCAAGATCACGCGGGTGGGTTTGAAAAACTGTTTTTT. The J gene is TRBJ1-4, the V gene TRBV4-1; D not resolved. Per germline, CDR1 MGHRA and CDR2 YSYEKL. V shed 0 bases and J shed 7 bases, with 15 bases lying between them. The CDR3 runs to 16 residues.

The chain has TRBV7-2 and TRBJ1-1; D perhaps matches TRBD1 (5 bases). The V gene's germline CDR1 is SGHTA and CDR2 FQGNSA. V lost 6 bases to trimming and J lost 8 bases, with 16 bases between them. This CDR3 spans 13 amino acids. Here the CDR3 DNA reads TGTGCCAGCAGTTTGGGGGTGATCACCGAAGCTTTCTTT. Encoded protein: CASSLGVITEAFF.

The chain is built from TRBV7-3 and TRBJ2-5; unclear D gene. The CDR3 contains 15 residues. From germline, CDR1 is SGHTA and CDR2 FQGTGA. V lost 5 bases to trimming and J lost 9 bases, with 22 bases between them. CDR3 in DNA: TGTGCCAGCAGCCACTTTGGACGTATCTTCGGGTCCCAGTACTTC. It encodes CASSHFGRIFGSQYF.

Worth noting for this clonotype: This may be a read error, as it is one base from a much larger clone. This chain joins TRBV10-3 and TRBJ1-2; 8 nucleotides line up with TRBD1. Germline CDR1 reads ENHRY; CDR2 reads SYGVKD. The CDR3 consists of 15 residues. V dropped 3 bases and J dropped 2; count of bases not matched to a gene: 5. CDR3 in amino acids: CAISDQGAANYGYTF. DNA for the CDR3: TGTGCCATCAGTGATCAGGGGGCGGCCAACTATGGCTACACCTTC.

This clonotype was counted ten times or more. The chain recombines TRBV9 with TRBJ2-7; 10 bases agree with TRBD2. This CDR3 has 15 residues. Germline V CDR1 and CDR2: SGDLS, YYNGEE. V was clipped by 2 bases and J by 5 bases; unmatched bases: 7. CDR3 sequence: CASSVASGRADEQYF. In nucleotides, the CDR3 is TGTGCCAGCAGCGTCGCTAGCGGGAGAGCGGACGAGCAGTACTTC.

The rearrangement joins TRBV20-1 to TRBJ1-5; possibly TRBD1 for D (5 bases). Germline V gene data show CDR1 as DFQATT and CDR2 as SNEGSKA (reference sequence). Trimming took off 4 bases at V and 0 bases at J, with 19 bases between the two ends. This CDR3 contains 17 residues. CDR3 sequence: CSANSPTGRISNQPQHF. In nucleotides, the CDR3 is TGCAGTGCTAACTCCCCGACGGGACGGATTAGCAATCAGCCCCAGCATTTT.

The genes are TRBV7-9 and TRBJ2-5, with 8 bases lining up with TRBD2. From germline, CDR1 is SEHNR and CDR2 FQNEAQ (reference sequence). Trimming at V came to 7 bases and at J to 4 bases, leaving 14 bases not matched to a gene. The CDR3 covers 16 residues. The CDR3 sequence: CASNRAGGVLLETQYF. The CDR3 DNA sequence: TGTGCCAGCAATCGGGCGGGAGGCGTCTTACTAGAGACCCAGTACTTC.